This is a list of T cell receptor beta chains from one sample in a study of blood T cells in healthy people across ages. TCRdb processed the 5' RACE reads anew with MiXCR; each CDR3 protein has one entry. The sample includes about 1,000,000 distinct CDR3 sequences, under 45% of them seen just once. The sequencing input was blood. Receptors were obtained from a woman aged 55-75 years in good health. CDR3s include the opening cysteine and the closing phenylalanine or tryptophan. A D gene is named only where the DNA matches it firmly. Not all rows give a size; the values are once, few, many and, for expanded clones, a class.

J	V	D	size	CDR3	DNA
TRBJ2-7	TRBV7-9	TRBD2	few	CASSAPGLATLEQYF	TGTGCCAGCAGCGCTCCGGGACTAGCGACACTGGAGCAGTACTTC
TRBJ1-5	TRBV7-2	TRBD1	NA	CASSSKGAGQPQHF	TGTGCCAGCAGCTCGAAGGGGGCAGGACAGCCCCAGCATTTT
TRBJ2-7	TRBV4-2	TRBD2	NA	CAGSQAGSGGSYEQYF	TGTGCCGGCAGCCAGGCCGGGTCCGGCGGGAGCTACGAGCAGTACTTC
TRBJ2-5	TRBV7-9	TRBD1	few	CASSASRGGAETQYF	TGTGCCAGCAGCGCAAGTAGAGGGGGCGCGGAGACCCAGTACTTC
TRBJ2-3	TRBV14	TRBD2	NA	CASSQRLARSTDTQYF	TGTGCCAGCAGCCAAAGACTAGCGCGTAGCACAGATACGCAGTATTTT
TRBJ1-1	TRBV5-1	TRBD1	once	CASSLATKTGGTEAFF	TGCGCCAGCAGCTTGGCCACCAAGACAGGGGGCACTGAAGCTTTCTTT
TRBJ2-7	TRBV7-9	NA	few	CASTVAEDSYEQYF	TGTGCCAGCACCGTAGCGGAAGACAGCTACGAGCAGTACTTC
TRBJ2-1	TRBV27	NA	NA	CASSLPGSSRTGEQFF	TGTGCCAGCAGTTTACCCGGGAGCTCCAGGACGGGTGAGCAGTTCTTC
TRBJ2-1	TRBV20-1	TRBD2	few	CSATPGGGLYNEQFF	TGCAGTGCTACCCCCGGGGGGGGACTGTACAATGAGCAGTTCTTC
TRBJ2-7	TRBV12-3/TRBV12-4	NA	NA	CASSGGRGSSYEQYF	TGTGCCAGCAGTGGTGGACGCGGCAGCTCCTACGAGCAGTACTTC
TRBJ2-1	TRBV3-1	NA	NA	CASSQGPGASGDEQFF	TGTGCCAGCAGCCAAGGTCCGGGAGCCTCCGGGGATGAGCAGTTCTTC
TRBJ2-3	TRBV6-1	TRBD2	NA	CASALAGETDTQYF	TGTGCCAGCGCACTAGCGGGAGAGACAGATACGCAGTATTTT
TRBJ2-1	TRBV12-3/TRBV12-4	NA	NA	CASSSAPPGPIPNEQFF	TGTGCCAGCAGTTCAGCTCCCCCGGGACCAATCCCCAATGAGCAGTTCTTC
TRBJ2-5	TRBV5-1	TRBD1	NA	CASSVTGTEYNEQYF	TGCGCCAGCAGCGTTACCGGGACAGAGTACAATGAGCAGTACTTC
TRBJ2-7	TRBV18	NA	few	CASSPRTLYEQYF	TGTGCCAGCTCACCGCGTACACTCTACGAGCAGTACTTC
TRBJ2-1	TRBV24-1	TRBD1	NA	CATSDPNAGGQGEMLIDEQFF	TGTGCCACCAGTGATCCTAACGCAGGGGGACAGGGGGAAATGTTAATCGATGAGCAGTTCTTC
TRBJ1-2	TRBV15	TRBD1	few	CATSRDTGAEANYGYTF	TGTGCCACCAGCAGAGACACAGGGGCCGAAGCTAACTATGGCTACACCTTC
TRBJ1-2	TRBV4-1	NA	NA	CASSQDLTGFYGYTF	TGCGCCAGCAGCCAAGATCTAACAGGGTTCTATGGCTACACCTTC
TRBJ2-1	TRBV6-6	NA	many	CASSYAGASGEQFF	TGTGCCAGCAGTTACGCGGGGGCCAGCGGTGAGCAGTTCTTC
TRBJ2-1	TRBV5-4	NA	NA	CASSLAGPQDGYNEQFF	TGTGCCAGCAGCTTGGCCGGGCCGCAAGACGGTTACAATGAGCAGTTCTTC
TRBJ2-3	TRBV29-1	NA	few	CSARTKGDTQYF	TGCAGCGCTCGGACCAAGGGGGATACGCAGTATTTT
TRBJ2-5	TRBV24-1	NA	NA	CATSDLWVETQYF	TGCGCCACCAGTGATCTTTGGGTGGAGACCCAGTACTTC
TRBJ2-7	TRBV6-6	NA	NA	CASTREWGAEQYF	TGTGCCAGCACCAGGGAATGGGGGGCCGAGCAGTACTTC
TRBJ1-2	TRBV11-2	TRBD1	NA	CASSFSRDSYGYTF	TGTGCCAGCAGCTTCTCCCGGGACAGCTATGGCTACACCTTC
TRBJ2-7	TRBV27	NA	few	CASSPLGAPSYEQYF	TGTGCCAGCAGTCCCCTCGGGGCCCCTTCCTACGAGCAGTACTTC
TRBJ2-7	TRBV9	NA	NA	CASSVEVDGETYEQYF	TGTGCCAGCAGCGTAGAGGTTGACGGGGAAACCTACGAGCAGTACTTC
TRBJ2-1	TRBV7-2	NA	NA	CASSLPPSSYNEQFF	TGTGCCAGCAGCTTACCCCCAAGCTCCTACAATGAGCAGTTCTTC
TRBJ2-7	TRBV7-8	TRBD2	NA	CASSPPGLSTYEQSF	TGTGCCAGCAGCCCTCCGGGACTATCGACCTACGAGCAGTCCTTC